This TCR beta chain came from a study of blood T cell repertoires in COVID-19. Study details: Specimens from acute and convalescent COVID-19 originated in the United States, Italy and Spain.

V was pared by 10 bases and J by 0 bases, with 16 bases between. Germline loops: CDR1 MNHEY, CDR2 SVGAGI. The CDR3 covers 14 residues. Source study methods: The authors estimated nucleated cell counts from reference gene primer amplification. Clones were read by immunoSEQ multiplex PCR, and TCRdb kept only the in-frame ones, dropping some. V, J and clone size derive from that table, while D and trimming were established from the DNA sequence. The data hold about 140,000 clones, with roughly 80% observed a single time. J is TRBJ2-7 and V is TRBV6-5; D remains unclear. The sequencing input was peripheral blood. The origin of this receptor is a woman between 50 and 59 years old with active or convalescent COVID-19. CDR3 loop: CATSGELSSYEQYF. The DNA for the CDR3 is TGTGCCACCTCTGGAGAATTGAGCTCCTACGAGCAGTACTTC.